The clone carrying this T cell receptor beta chain was detected ten times or more. Its antigen is not known. These data belong to a study of T cells in Graves' hyperthyroidism and ophthalmopathy. Notes on the study in general: Blood also showed most of the thyroid clonotypes that were expanded above 0.001.

The length of the CDR3 is 15 residues. The V segment lost 2 bases and the J segment 7 bases; nucleotides outside the gene matches: 7. CDR1 and CDR2 (germline): LGHDT, YNNKEL (reference sequence). RNA transcripts provided the source from which TCR beta CDR3 regions were amplified. HTBI primers drove first-round RT-PCR of the TCR CDR3. In TCRdb, the multiplex PCR reads were re-called with MiXCR into one record per CDR3 protein. The sample contains about 640,000 distinct CDR3 sequences, about a fifth of which appear only once. The V and J genes are TRBV3-1 and TRBJ2-1; the match to TRBD2 covers 8 bases. Source material: blood. The clonotype was recovered from a man aged 25-40 years with Graves' ophthalmopathy. The CDR3 loop reads CASSQTGGPWNEQFF. CDR3 sequence (DNA): TGTGCCAGCAGCCAAACGGGAGGGCCTTGGAATGAGCAGTTCTTC.